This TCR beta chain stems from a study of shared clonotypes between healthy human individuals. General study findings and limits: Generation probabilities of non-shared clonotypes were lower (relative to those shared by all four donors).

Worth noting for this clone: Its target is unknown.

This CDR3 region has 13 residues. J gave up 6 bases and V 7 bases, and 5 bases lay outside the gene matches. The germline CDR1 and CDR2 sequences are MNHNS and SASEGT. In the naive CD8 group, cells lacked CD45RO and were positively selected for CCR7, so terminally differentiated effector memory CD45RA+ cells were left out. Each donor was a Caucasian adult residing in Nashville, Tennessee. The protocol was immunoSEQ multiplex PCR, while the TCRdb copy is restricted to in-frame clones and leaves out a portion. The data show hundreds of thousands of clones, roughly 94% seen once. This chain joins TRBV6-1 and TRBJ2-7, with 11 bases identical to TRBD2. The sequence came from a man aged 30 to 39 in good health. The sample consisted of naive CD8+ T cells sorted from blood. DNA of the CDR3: TGTGCCAGCACACAACTAGCGGGAGCCGAGCAGTACTTC. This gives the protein CASTQLAGAEQYF.